The following is a TCR beta chain sequence with its context. Antigen: not known. The CDR3 is 15 amino acids. Some clones are missing from TCRdb's copy, which holds only in-frame ones; the method was immunoSEQ multiplex PCR. Here the sample spans about 110,000 clones, around nine tenths being singletons. The data belong to a study of T cell responses to AZD1222 COVID-19 vaccine. Study information: Investigators merged groups given second doses at roughly 4 or roughly 12 weeks. General observations from the study: Females outnumbered males among donors, who were mostly white British; clonal diversity was possibly underestimated. Nearly half of unique spike-specific TCRs reportedly avoided B.1.351 and B.1.1.7 mutated regions.

The receptor comes from an adult in good health. The gene calls are TRBV21-1 and TRBJ1-6. TRBV21-1 is a known pseudogene. This specimen was peripheral blood, taken on day 0 of AZD1222 vaccination. The CDR3 is CASSKEAGRQSPLHF. In DNA, the CDR3 is TGTGCCAGCAGCAAAGAGGCAGGGAGACAGTCACCCCTCCACTTT.